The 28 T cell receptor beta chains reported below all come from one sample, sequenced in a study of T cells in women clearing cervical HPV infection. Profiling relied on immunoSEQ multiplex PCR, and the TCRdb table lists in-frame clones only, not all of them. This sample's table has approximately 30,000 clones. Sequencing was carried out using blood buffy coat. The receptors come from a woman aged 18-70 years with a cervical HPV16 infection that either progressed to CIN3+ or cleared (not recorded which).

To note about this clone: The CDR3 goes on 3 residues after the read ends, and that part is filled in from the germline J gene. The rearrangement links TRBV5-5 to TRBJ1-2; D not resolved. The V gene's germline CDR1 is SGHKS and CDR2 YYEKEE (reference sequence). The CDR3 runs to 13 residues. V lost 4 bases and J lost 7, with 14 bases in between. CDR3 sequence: CASSLQELGGYTF. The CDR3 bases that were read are TGTGCCAGCAGCCTGCAGGAATTGGGTGGC.

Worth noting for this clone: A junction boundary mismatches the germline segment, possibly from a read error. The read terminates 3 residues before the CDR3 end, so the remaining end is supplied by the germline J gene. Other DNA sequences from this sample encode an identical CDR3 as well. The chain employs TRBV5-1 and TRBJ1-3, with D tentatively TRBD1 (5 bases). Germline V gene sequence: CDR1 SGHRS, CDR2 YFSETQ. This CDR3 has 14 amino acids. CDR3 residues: CASSPDISGNTIYF. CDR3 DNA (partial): TGCGCCAGCAGCCCGGACATCTCTGGAAACACA.

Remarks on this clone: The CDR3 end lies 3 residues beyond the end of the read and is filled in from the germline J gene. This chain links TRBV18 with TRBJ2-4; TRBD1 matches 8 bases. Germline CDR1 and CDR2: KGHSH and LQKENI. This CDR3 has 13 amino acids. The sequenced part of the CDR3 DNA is TGTGCCAGCTCACCCCGGGGACAGGATGGT. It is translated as CASSPRGQDG. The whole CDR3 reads CASSPRGQDGQYF.

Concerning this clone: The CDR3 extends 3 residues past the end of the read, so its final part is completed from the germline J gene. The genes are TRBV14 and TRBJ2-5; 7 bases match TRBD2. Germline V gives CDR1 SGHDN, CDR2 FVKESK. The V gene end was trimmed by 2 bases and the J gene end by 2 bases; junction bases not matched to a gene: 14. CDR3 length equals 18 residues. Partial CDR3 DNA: TGTGCCAGCAGCCAACTCCCTACCTTTCAGGGAGGGCAAGAGACC. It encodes CASSQLPTFQGGQET. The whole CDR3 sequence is CASSQLPTFQGGQETQYF.

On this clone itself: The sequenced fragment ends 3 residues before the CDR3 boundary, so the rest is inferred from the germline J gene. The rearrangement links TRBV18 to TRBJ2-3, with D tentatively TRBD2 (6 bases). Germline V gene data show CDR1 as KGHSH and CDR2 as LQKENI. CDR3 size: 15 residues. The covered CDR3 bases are TGTGCCAGCTCACCGGCGGGGCCGGGGAATCAGCCG. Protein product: CASSPAGPGNQP. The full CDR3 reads CASSPAGPGNQPQYF.

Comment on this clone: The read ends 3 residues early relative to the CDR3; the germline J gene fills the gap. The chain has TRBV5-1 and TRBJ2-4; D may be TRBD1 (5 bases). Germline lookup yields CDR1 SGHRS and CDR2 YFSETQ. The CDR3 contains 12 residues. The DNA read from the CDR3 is TGCGCCAGCAGCTTGGAACAGGATGGT. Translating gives CASSLEQDG. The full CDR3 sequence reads CASSLEQDGQYF. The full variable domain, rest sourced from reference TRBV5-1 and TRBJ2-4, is KAGVTQTPRYLIKTRGQQVTLSCSPISGHRSVSWYQQTPGQGLQFLFEYFSETQRNKGNFPGRFSGRQFSNSRSEMNVSTLELGDSALYLCASSLEQDGQYFGAGTRLSVL.

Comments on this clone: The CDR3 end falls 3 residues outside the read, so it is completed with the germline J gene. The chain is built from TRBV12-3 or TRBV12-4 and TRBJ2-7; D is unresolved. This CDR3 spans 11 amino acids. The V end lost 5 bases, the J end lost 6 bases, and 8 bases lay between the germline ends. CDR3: CASSVLLEQYF. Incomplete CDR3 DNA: TGTGCCAGCAGTGTTCTACTCGAG.

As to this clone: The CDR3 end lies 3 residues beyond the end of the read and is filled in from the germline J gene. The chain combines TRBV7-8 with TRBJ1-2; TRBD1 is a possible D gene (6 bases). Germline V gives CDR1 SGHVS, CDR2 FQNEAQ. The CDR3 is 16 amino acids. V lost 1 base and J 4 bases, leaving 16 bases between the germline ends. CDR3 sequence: CASSLEGTKARYGYTF. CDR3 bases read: TGTGCCAGCAGCTTAGAAGGGACAAAGGCCCGCTATGGC.

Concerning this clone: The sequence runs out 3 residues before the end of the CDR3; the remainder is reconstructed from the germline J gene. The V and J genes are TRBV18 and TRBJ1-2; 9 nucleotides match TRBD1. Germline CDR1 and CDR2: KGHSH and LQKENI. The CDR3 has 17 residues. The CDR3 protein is CASSPNRGREKGNDYTF. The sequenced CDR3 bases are TGTGCCAGCTCACCCAACAGGGGGCGAGAAAAGGGCAATGAC. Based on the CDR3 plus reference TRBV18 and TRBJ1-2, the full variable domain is NAGVMQNPRHLVRRRGQEARLRCSPMKGHSHVYWYRQLPEEGLKFMVYLQKENIIDESGMPKERFSAEFPKEGPSILRIQQVVRGDSAAYFCASSPNRGREKGNDYTFGSGTRLTVV.

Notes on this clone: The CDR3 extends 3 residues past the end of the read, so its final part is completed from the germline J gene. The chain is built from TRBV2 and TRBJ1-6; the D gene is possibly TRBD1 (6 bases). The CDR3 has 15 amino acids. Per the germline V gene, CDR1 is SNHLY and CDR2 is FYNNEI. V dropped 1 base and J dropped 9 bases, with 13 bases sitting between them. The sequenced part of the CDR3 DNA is TGTGCCAGCAGTGAAGGGATCCAGGGGATTTCACCC. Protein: CASSEGIQGISP. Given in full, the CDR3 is CASSEGIQGISPLHF.

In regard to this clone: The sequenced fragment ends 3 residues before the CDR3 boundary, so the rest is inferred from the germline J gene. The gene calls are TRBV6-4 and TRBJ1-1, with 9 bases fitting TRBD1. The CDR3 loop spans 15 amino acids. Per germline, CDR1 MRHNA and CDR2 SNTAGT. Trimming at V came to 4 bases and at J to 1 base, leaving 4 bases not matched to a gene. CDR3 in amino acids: CASSAPGQGNTEAFF. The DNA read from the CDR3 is TGTGCCAGCAGTGCCCCGGGACAGGGGAACACTGAA.

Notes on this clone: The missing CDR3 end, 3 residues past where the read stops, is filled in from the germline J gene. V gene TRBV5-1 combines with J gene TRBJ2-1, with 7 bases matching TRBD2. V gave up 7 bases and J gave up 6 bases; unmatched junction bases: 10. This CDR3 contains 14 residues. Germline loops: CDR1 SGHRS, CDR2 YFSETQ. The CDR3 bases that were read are TGCGCCAGCTCCCTGGGGGGACTACTCAATGAG. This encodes CASSLGGLLNE. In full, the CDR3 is CASSLGGLLNEQFF.

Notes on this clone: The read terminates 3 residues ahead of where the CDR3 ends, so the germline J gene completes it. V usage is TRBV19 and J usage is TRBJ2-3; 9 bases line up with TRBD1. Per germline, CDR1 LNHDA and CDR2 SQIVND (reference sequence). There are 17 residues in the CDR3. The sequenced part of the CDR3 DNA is TGTGCCAGTAGTACCGGACAGGGGCAGACTGACAATCAGCCG. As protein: CASSTGQGQTDNQP. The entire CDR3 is CASSTGQGQTDNQPQYF.

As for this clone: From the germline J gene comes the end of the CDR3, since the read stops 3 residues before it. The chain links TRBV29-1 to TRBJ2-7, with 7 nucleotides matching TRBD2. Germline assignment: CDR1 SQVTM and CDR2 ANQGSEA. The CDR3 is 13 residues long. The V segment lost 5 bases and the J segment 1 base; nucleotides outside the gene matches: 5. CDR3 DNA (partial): TGCAGCGTTTACGGGGGGAGATCCTACGAG. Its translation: CSVYGGRSYE. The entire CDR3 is CSVYGGRSYEQYF.

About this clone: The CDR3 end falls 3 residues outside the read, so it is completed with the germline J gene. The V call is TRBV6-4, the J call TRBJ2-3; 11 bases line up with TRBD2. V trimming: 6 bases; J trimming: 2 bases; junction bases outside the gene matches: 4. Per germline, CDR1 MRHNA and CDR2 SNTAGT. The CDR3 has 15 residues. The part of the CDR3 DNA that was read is TGTGCCAGCAGCCTAGCGGGGGGCTACACAGATACG. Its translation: CASSLAGGYTDT. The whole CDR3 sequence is CASSLAGGYTDTQYF.

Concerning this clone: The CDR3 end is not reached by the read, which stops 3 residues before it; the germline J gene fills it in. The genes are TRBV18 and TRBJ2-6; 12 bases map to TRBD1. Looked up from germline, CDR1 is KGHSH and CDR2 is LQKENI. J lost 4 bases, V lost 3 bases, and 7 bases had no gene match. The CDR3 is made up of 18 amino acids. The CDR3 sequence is CASSPRGTGGVGANVLTF. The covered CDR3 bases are TGTGCCAGCTCACCCCGAGGGACAGGGGGCGTGGGGGCCAACGTC.

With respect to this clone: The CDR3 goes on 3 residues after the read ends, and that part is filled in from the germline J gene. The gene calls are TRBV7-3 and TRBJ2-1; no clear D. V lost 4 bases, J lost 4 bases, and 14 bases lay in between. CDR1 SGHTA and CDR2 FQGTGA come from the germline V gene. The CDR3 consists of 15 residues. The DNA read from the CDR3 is TGTGCCAGCAGCTACCTACATAACAGTTACAATGAG. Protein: CASSYLHNSYNE. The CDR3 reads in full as CASSYLHNSYNEQFF.

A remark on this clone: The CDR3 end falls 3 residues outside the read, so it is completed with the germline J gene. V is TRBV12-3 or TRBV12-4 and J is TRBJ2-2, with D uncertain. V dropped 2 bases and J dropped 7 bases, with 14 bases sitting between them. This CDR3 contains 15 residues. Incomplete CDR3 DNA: TGTGCCAGCAGTTTATCTACTCCTCCTCGCGGGGAG. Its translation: CASSLSTPPRGE. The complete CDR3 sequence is CASSLSTPPRGELFF.

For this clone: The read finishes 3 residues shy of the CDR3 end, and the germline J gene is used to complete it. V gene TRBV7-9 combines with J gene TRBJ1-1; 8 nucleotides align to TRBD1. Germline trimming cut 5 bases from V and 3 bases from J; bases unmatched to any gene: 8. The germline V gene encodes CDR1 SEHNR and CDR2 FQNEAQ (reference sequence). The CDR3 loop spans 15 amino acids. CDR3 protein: CASSPHGQGDTEAFF. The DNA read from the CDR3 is TGTGCCAGCAGCCCCCATGGACAGGGCGACACTGAA.

The covered CDR3 bases are TGCAGTGCCCGACTAGGAGGGTGGGAGACG. Translation gives CSARLGGWET. The CDR3 in its entirety is CSARLGGWETQYF. The chain combines TRBV20-1 with TRBJ2-3, with D possibly TRBD2 on 6 matching bases. The CDR3 goes on 3 residues after the read ends, and that part is filled in from the germline J gene. The CDR3 runs 13 residues. Germline CDR1 and CDR2: DFQATT and SNEGSKA (reference sequence).

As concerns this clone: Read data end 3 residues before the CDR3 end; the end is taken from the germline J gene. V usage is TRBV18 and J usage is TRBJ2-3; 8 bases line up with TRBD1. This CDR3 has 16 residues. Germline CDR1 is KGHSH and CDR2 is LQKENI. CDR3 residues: CASSPNSRQGNQPQYF. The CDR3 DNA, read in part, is TGTGCCAGCTCACCTAACTCCCGACAGGGGAATCAGCCG. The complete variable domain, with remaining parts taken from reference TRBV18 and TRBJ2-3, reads NAGVMQNPRHLVRRRGQEARLRCSPMKGHSHVYWYRQLPEEGLKFMVYLQKENIIDESGMPKERFSAEFPKEGPSILRIQQVVRGDSAAYFCASSPNSRQGNQPQYFGPGTRLTVL.

CDR3 DNA, as far as it was read: TGTGCCAGCAGCCCTACAGGGTCTGGGGCCAACGTC. Translated, it gives CASSPTGSGANV. The entire CDR3 protein is CASSPTGSGANVLTF. The rearrangement uses TRBV12-3 or TRBV12-4 and TRBJ2-6; tentatively, D is TRBD1 (6 bases). The read ends 3 residues shy of where the CDR3 ends; the end is completed using the germline J gene. V gave up 6 bases and J gave up 1 base, with 10 bases separating them. The CDR3 loop spans 15 amino acids.

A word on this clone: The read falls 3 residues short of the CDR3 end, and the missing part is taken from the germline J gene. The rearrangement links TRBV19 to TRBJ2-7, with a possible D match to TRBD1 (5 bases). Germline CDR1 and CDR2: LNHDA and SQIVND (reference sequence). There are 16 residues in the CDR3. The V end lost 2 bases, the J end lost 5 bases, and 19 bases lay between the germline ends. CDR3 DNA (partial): TGTGCCAGTAGTATAATGGCTGGTGACAGAAGCGACGAG. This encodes CASSIMAGDRSDE. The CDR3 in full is CASSIMAGDRSDEQYF.

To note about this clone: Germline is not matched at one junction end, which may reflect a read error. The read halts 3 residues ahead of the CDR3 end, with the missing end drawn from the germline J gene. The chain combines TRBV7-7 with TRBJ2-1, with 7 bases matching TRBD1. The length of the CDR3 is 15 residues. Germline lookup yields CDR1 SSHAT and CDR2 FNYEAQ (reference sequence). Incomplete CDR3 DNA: TGTGCTAGCAGCTTCACCGCAGGGGGCTACAATGAG. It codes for CASSFTAGGYNE. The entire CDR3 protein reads CASSFTAGGYNEQFF.

Incomplete CDR3 DNA: TGTGCCAGCAGCCCCGGGACATATTACAATGAC. Translation gives CASSPGTYYND. The entire CDR3 sequence reads CASSPGTYYNDYTF. The chain is built from TRBV7-2 and TRBJ1-2; D is possibly TRBD1 (6 bases). Sequencing ends 3 residues short of the CDR3 end; the germline J gene provides the rest. Germline V gene data show CDR1 as SGHTA and CDR2 as FQGNSA. The CDR3 contains 14 residues.

CDR3 region: CASSLKGTVNNEQFF. The sequenced CDR3 bases are TGTGCCAGCAGCCTCAAGGGGACAGTCAACAATGAG. The rearrangement links TRBV11-2 to TRBJ2-1; 7 bases line up with TRBD1. The read falls 3 residues short of the CDR3 end, and the missing part is taken from the germline J gene. The CDR3 loop spans 15 amino acids. The germline CDR1 and CDR2 sequences are SGHAT and FQNNGV. The ends lost 5 bases at V and 5 bases at J; junction bases unmatched: 9.

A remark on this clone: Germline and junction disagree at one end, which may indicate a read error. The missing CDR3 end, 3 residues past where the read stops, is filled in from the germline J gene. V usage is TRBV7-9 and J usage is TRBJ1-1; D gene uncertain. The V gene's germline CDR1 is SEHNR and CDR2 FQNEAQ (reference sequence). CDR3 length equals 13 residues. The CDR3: CASTLGGNTEAFF. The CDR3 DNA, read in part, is TGTGCCAGCACCTTAGGAGGGAACACTGAA. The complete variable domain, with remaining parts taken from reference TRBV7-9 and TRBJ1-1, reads DTGVSQNPRHKITKRGQNVTFRCDPISEHNRLYWYRQTLGQGPEFLTYFQNEAQLEKSRLLSDRFSAERPKGSFSTLEIQRTEQGDSAMYLCASTLGGNTEAFFGQGTRLTVV.

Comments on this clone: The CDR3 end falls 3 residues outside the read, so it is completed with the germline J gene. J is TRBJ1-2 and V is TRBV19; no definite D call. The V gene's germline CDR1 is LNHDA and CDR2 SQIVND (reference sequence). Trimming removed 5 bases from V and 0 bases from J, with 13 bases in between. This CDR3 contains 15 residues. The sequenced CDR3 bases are TGTGCCAGTAGTCCCAAACGCTTAGCTAACTATGGC. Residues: CASSPKRLANYG. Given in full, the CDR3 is CASSPKRLANYGYTF.